This T cell receptor beta chain was recovered during a study of identical twins. Whole-study findings and limits: With abundant cord blood beta clonotypes, insertions were fewer; memory repertoires showed no such pattern.

This clonotype was seen many times. Its target is not known. A read error may account for a junction end that differs from germline. Unique molecular identifiers were in the cDNA, with template-switch universal primer binding. Using its own MiXCR run on the 5' RACE reads, TCRdb lists one record per CDR3 protein. The sample gives 450,000 or so distinct CDR3 sequences, around a sixth of which show up once; 12% is in the top ten. There are 13 residues in the CDR3. Germline CDR1 reads SGHRS; CDR2 reads YFSETQ. The sequence was collected from a middle-aged man in good health. The V call is TRBV5-1, the J call TRBJ2-7, with 9 bases identical to TRBD1. Sequenced: naive T cells sorted from blood. The CDR3 nucleotides are TGTGCCAGCAGTCGGGACAGGGTCTACGAGCAGTACTTC. Translated: CASSRDRVYEQYF.